A selection of T cell receptor beta chains follows, all from one sample in a study of blood T cells in healthy people across ages. Via MiXCR, TCRdb re-called the 5' RACE reads, giving one row per CDR3 protein. The repertoire holds over 1.5 million distinct CDR3 sequences, with around half as singletons. Sequenced material: blood. The receptors here all came from a woman aged 40 to 49 in good health. CDR3s include the opening cysteine and the closing phenylalanine or tryptophan. D genes are given only for firm matches. Expanded clones get a size class; other rows say once, few or many, or leave the size out.

J	V	size	length	D	DNA	CDR3
TRBJ2-5	TRBV6-2/TRBV6-3	-	15	TRBD2	TGTGCCAGCAGCCGGACTAGCGGGAGTGACAATGAGCAGTACTTC	CASSRTSGSDNEQYF
TRBJ2-1	TRBV29-1	-	13	TRBD2	TGCAGCGCCCAGGGAGCGGGGAACAATGAGCAGTTCTTC	CSAQGAGNNEQFF
TRBJ2-5	TRBV11-2	-	16	-	TGTGCCAGCAGCTTTGGCAGGGGTAGGGACCAAGAGACCCAGTACTTC	CASSFGRGRDQETQYF
TRBJ2-7	TRBV7-3	once	15	-	TGTGCCAGCAGCTTAACTAGCGAGACCTACAATGAGCAGTACTTC	CASSLTSETYNEQYF
TRBJ1-2	TRBV20-1	-	14	-	TGCAGTGCTAGCCCCGGGGGGGCGCGTTATGGCTACACCTTC	CSASPGGARYGYTF
TRBJ2-3	TRBV27	few	17	-	TGTGCCAGCAGTTACTTCAACGACAGGGAGGTTCGAGATACGCAGTATTTT	CASSYFNDREVRDTQYF
TRBJ2-3	TRBV7-8	few	12	-	TGTGCCAGCGGCCAGGTCGAATATACGCAGTATTTT	CASGQVEYTQYF
TRBJ2-1	TRBV21-1	-	13	-	TGTGCCAACCCGAGGGCTCCCTACAATGAGCAGTTCTTC	CANPRAPYNEQFF
TRBJ2-5	TRBV28	-	15	TRBD1	TGTGCCAGCAGTTTAGAGGGGGCGCATATTAGGACGCAGTACTTC	CASSLEGAHIRTQYF
TRBJ2-7	TRBV6-2/TRBV6-3	-	15	TRBD2	TGTGCCAGCAGAGTAGCGGGGGGATCCTACAATGAGCAGTACTTC	CASRVAGGSYNEQYF
TRBJ1-1	TRBV29-1	-	12	-	TGCAGCGTTGGGCGGACGAACACTGAAGCTTTCTTT	CSVGRTNTEAFF
TRBJ1-2	TRBV27	-	14	-	TGTGCCAGCAGGCGATTTCAGGGTAGCTATGGCTACACCTTC	CASRRFQGSYGYTF
TRBJ2-1	TRBV10-3	few	14	TRBD2	TGTGCCATCAAGATGGGGGGGTTGGTCAATGAGCAGTTCTTC	CAIKMGGLVNEQFF
TRBJ2-7	TRBV28	once	13	TRBD2	TGTGCCAGCACGGGGGGGACCACCTACGAGCAGTACTTC	CASTGGTTYEQYF
TRBJ2-5	TRBV20-1	-	12	-	TGCAGTGCTAGGGGCAATAAGGAGACCCAGTACTTC	CSARGNKETQYF
TRBJ2-6	TRBV6-1	-	13	-	TGTGCCAGCAGTGACGGGGGGGCCAACGTCCTGACTTTC	CASSDGGANVLTF
TRBJ2-7	TRBV7-4	-	16	-	TGTGCCAGCAGCTTATTTTGTACGGGGTATACCTACGAGCAGTACTTC	CASSLFCTGYTYEQYF
TRBJ2-7	TRBV15	-	15	TRBD1	TGTGCCACCAGCAGACTAGAGACAGGGTCCTACGAGCAGTACTTC	CATSRLETGSYEQYF
TRBJ2-7	TRBV7-2	few	16	TRBD1	TGTGCCAGCAGCTTAGACCGAGCAGGGGGCCTTTACGAGCAGTACTTC	CASSLDRAGGLYEQYF
TRBJ2-3	TRBV7-9	few	15	TRBD1	TGTGCCAGCAGCTTAGCGACAGGGTCTGCAGATACGCAGTATTTT	CASSLATGSADTQYF
TRBJ2-1	TRBV27	-	14	TRBD2	TGTGCCAGCAGTTTCGCGGGAGGGCCACGGGAGCAGTTCTTC	CASSFAGGPREQFF
TRBJ2-3	TRBV9	-	12	-	TGTGCCAGCAGCGATACTCGCGATACGCAGTATTTT	CASSDTRDTQYF
TRBJ2-1	TRBV27	few	14	-	TGTGCCAGCAGTTTACTCCGGGGGGCCAATGAGCAGTTCTTC	CASSLLRGANEQFF
TRBJ2-1	TRBV6-5	-	13	-	TGTGCCAGCAAAGGTTGGGTTAACAATGAGCAGTTCTTC	CASKGWVNNEQFF
TRBJ1-4	TRBV29-1	-	12	-	TGCAGCGTTTCTGGGGGGGATGAAAAACTGTTTTTT	CSVSGGDEKLFF
TRBJ2-3	TRBV3-1	few	15	-	TGTGCCAGCACCGGAGGGACCCCTTCCACAGATACGCAGTATTTT	CASTGGTPSTDTQYF
TRBJ1-6	TRBV7-2	-	15	-	TGTGCCAGCAGCTCCGGGGCAGGGGAGGGTTCACCCCTCCACTTT	CASSSGAGEGSPLHF
TRBJ2-7	TRBV6-5	few	20	TRBD2	TGTGCCAGCAGTTACTCGGTTGTGGCTAGCGGGGGCCAAGGAATCAACGAGCAGTACTTC	CASSYSVVASGGQGINEQYF
TRBJ2-3	TRBV6-2/TRBV6-3	few	15	TRBD2	TGTGCCAGCAGACCTAGCGGGGGGATCACAGATACGCAGTATTTT	CASRPSGGITDTQYF
TRBJ1-2	TRBV20-1	few	11	-	TGCAGTGCTCGAGGGGGTGGTGGCTACACCTTC	CSARGGGGYTF
TRBJ2-5	TRBV28	-	17	TRBD1	TGTGCCAGCAGTTTACAGGGGGCGTTTATCTCCCAAGAGACCCAGTACTTC	CASSLQGAFISQETQYF
TRBJ2-1	TRBV13	-	16	TRBD2	TGTGCCAGCAGCCTCGGACTAGCGGGGGCCAACAATGAGCAGTTCTTC	CASSLGLAGANNEQFF
TRBJ1-2	TRBV29-1	-	13	-	TGCAGCGTCCTGGCGGGGACGGCCTATGGCTACACCTTC	CSVLAGTAYGYTF
TRBJ1-2	TRBV9	-	14	TRBD1	TGTGCCAGCAAGAACAGGGGGCGAGTAGGTGGCTACACCTTC	CASKNRGRVGGYTF
TRBJ2-3	TRBV20-1	few	15	-	TGCAGTGCTAGTTCTAGCGAGGGGAGCACAGATACGCAGTATTTT	CSASSSEGSTDTQYF
TRBJ1-1	TRBV7-2	-	11	-	TGTGCCAGCAGCTTAAACCAGGAAGCTTTCTTT	CASSLNQEAFF
TRBJ2-5	TRBV11-2	-	16	-	TGTGCCAGCAGCTTAGAGGACTATTCCGAGACGGAGACCCAGTACTTC	CASSLEDYSETETQYF
TRBJ1-1	TRBV4-3	once	14	-	TGCGCCAGCAGCCATAAAAGGGGTAGCAGTGAAGCTTTCTTT	CASSHKRGSSEAFF
TRBJ1-1	TRBV11-2	-	15	-	TGTGCCAGCAGCTTAGTAGGGGAGCTGAACACTGAAGCTTTCTTT	CASSLVGELNTEAFF
TRBJ2-3	TRBV7-2	-	17	TRBD2	TGTGCCAGCAGCTCAGGGACTAGCGGGGCGGGGGGAAATACGCAGTATTTT	CASSSGTSGAGGNTQYF
TRBJ2-5	TRBV7-2	few	16	TRBD1	TGTGCCAGCAGCTCCCTCCGGGACAGAGGGCTGAAGACCCAGTACTTC	CASSSLRDRGLKTQYF
TRBJ1-2	TRBV7-3	-	15	-	TGTGCCAGCAGCAATCATCCGGGGACCAACTATGGCTACACCTTC	CASSNHPGTNYGYTF
TRBJ2-4	TRBV2	-	15	-	TGTGCCAGCAGTGAGACGGGATCTCCCAAAAACATTCAGTACTTC	CASSETGSPKNIQYF
TRBJ2-7	TRBV7-9	-	14	TRBD1	TGTGCCGGACGAAGACAGGGAGACGGGTACGAGCAGTACTTC	CAGRRQGDGYEQYF
TRBJ2-2	TRBV7-2	-	14	-	TGTGCCAGCAGCACTCTGGGGAAGACCGGGGAGCTGTTTTTT	CASSTLGKTGELFF
TRBJ2-1	TRBV13	-	16	-	TGTGCCAGCAGCCAACAGTCTGAATCCTCCTACAATGAGCAGTTCTTC	CASSQQSESSYNEQFF